This TCR beta chain comes out of a study of OX40 agonist ivuxolimab in advanced cancers. Study-wide background: A history of anti-PD-1, anti-PD-L1 or anti-CTLA-4 therapy was acceptable, and around 36% had some. Study-wide points: What antigens the expanded peripheral T cells recognized was never established. Average numbers of expanded clones were greater in CD8+ T cells than in CD4+. Normalized expansion of T-cell clones was also low for some nonresponders.

Assay: immunoSEQ multiplex PCR; the TCRdb copy retains only in-frame clones and omits some. The sample has approximately 90,000 clones; roughly 89% are singletons. Regarding this clone: Antigen unknown.

The CDR3 length is 14 residues. The source is an adult with an advanced solid tumor such as melanoma, head and neck, liver or kidney cancer. This specimen consisted of CD4+ or CD8+ T cells sorted from blood, obtained in a trial of the OX40 agonist ivuxolimab. The chain couples TRBV21-1 to TRBJ1-1; the table's D call, TRBD1, was not checked against the DNA. TRBV21-1 is reported as a pseudogene. The CDR3 reads CASRRTGNSTEAFF. CDR3 coding DNA: TGTGCCAGCAGACGCACAGGGAATAGCACTGAAGCTTTCTTT.